The 3 T cell receptor beta chains below come from one sample, sequenced in a study of OX40 agonist ivuxolimab in advanced cancers. Clones were read by immunoSEQ multiplex PCR, and TCRdb kept only the in-frame ones, dropping some. The sample holds about 48,000 clones, 85% to 90% seen once. The sample here was CD4+ or CD8+ T cells sorted from blood, taken in a trial of the OX40 agonist ivuxolimab. These receptors were obtained from an adult with an advanced solid tumor such as melanoma, head and neck, liver or kidney cancer.

The chain uses TRBV5-4 and TRBJ2-5, with TRBD1 as a possible D gene (5 bases). V lost 5 bases and J lost 2, with 10 bases in between. Germline-derived CDR1 and CDR2 are SGHNT and YYREEE (reference sequence). CDR3 size: 13 residues. The CDR3 region has the DNA TGTGCCAGCAGAGTTCCAGGGCAAGAGACCCAGTACTTC. Its translation is CASRVPGQETQYF.

The rearrangement links TRBV9 to TRBJ2-2; D perhaps matches TRBD1 (6 bases). The CDR3 loop spans 14 amino acids. Between the trimmed V and J ends, which lost 4 bases and 7 bases, there was a span of 14 bases. Germline V CDR1 and CDR2: SGDLS, YYNGEE. The CDR3 sequence is CASSPTLRGGELFF. CDR3 bases: TGTGCCAGCAGCCCAACCCTCAGGGGCGGGGAGCTGTTTTTT.

The CDR3 protein is CASSVGENLQETQYF. The CDR3 bases are TGTGCCAGCAGTGTAGGGGAAAACCTCCAAGAGACCCAGTACTTC. This chain connects TRBV2 to TRBJ2-5, with D possibly being TRBD1 (5 bases). V was trimmed by 4 bases and J by 1 base, leaving 13 bases between them. CDR3 length: 15 residues. The germline V gene encodes CDR1 SNHLY and CDR2 FYNNEI.